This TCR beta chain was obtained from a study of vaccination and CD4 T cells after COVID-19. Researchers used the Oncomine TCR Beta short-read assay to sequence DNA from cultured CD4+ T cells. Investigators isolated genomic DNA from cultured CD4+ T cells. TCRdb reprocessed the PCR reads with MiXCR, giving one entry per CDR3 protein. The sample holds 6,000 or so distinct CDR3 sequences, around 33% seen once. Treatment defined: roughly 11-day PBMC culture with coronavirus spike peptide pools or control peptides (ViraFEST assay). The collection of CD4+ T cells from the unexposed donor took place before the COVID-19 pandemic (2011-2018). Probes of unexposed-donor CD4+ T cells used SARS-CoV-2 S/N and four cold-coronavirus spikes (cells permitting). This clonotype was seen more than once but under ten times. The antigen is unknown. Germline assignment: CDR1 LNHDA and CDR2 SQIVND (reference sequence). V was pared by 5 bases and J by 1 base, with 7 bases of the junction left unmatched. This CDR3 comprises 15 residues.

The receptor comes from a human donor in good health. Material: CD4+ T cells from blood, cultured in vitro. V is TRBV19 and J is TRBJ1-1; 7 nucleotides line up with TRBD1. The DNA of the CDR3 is TGTGCCAGTAGTTCTTACAGGGGAGGGAACACTGAAGCTTTCTTT. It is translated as CASSSYRGGNTEAFF.